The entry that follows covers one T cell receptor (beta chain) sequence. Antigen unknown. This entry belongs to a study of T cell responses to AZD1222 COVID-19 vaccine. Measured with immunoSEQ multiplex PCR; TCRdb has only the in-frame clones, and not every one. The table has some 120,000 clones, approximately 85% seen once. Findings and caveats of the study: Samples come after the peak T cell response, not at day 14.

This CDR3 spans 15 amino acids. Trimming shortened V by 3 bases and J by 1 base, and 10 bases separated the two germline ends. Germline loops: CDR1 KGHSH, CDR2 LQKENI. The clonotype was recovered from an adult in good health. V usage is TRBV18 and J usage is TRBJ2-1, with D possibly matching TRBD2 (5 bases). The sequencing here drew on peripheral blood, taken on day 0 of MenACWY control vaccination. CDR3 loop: CASSPAGESYNEQFF. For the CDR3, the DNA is TGTGCCAGCTCACCCGCCGGGGAATCCTACAATGAGCAGTTCTTC.